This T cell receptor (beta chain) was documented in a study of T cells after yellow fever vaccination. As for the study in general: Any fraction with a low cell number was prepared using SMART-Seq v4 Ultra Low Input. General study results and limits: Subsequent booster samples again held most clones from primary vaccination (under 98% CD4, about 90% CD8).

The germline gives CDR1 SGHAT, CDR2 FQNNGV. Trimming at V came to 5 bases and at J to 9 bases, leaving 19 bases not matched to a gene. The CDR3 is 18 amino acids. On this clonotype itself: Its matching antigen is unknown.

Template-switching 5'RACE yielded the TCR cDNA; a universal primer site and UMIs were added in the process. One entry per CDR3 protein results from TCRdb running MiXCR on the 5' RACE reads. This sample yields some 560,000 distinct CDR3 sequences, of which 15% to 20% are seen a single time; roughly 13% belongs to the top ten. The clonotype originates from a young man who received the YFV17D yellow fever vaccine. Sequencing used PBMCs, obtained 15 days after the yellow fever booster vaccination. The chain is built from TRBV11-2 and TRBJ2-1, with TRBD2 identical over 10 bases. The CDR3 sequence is CASSAPVGGASGSLEQFF. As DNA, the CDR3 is TGTGCCAGCAGCGCGCCCGTGGGTGGGGCTAGCGGGAGCCTTGAGCAGTTCTTC.